One TCR beta chain is described in this entry. Its antigen is not identified. The data belong to a study of T cells expressing NK-cell markers. Overall study: Sorted CD3+CD56-NKG2C+, CD3+CD56+NKG2C+ and CD3+CD56+NKG2C- T cells supplied the TCR beta repertoires. Findings of the study overall: Of the CD8+ T cell pool in five or six donors, roughly 1.0-8% was accounted for by dominant NKG2C+ clonotypes.

This CDR3 is built from 14 residues. For each CDR3 protein, TCRdb gives one entry from its re-call of the 5' RACE reads, without DNA. The sample has about 150,000 distinct CDR3 sequences. The clonotype comes from a woman in her forties or fifties in good health. V usage is TRBV12-3 or TRBV12-4 and J usage is TRBJ2-5; no DNA is available, so the TRBD2 call from TCRdb remains unchecked. Sequencing was done on a sample of blood T cells: a sorted CD56 or NKG2C T cell subset, CD4+ or CD8+ T cells, or bulk PBMC T cells (not recorded which). The CDR3: CASRVGAGVETQYF.